This T cell receptor beta chain came from a study of T-cell reconstitution after alpha-beta-depleted transplantation in children. Findings and limits, study-wide: Some patients' high day-60 TCRbeta diversity was traced to surviving recipient T cells and thymic progenitors. T-cell counts and diversity were attributed mostly to newly produced T cells one year after transplant. Expanded graft clones, several hundred of them, were reportedly the source of alpha-beta T cells about two months after transplant.

Germline assignment: CDR1 MNHNS and CDR2 SASEGT. The CDR3 has 17 amino acids. V lost 5 bases, J lost 4 bases, and 14 bases stayed unmatched. Preparation of the TCRbeta library used unique molecular identifiers. TCRdb re-derived calls from the PCR reads in MiXCR, one entry per CDR3 protein. The sample has around 500,000 distinct CDR3 sequences, more than 20% seen once; the top ten hold 14%. This clonotype was seen at least ten times. What it binds is not known. This sequence originates from a boy less than two years old who had a stem cell transplant for acute myeloid leukemia, so the T cells may come from the graft donor. The specimen was PBMCs, mostly from graft donor cells, collected 360 days after TCRalphabeta/CD19-depleted stem cell transplant. J is TRBJ2-1 and V is TRBV6-1, with 7 bases that match TRBD2. The CDR3 nucleotides are TGTGCCAGCAGTCCCCATGGCGGGGGAATTCCGTACAATGAGCAGTTCTTC. Its translation: CASSPHGGGIPYNEQFF.